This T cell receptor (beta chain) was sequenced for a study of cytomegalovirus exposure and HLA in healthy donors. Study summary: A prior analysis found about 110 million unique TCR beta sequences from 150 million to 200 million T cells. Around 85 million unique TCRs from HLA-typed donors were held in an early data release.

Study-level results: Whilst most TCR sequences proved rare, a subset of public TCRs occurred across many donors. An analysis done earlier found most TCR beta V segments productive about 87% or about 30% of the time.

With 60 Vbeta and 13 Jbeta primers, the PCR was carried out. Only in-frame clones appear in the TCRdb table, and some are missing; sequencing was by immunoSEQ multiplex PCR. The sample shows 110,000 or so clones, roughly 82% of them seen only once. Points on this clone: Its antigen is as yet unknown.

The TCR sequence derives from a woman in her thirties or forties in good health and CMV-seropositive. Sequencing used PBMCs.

The CDR3 sequence is CASSLDKINGYTF. CDR3 coding DNA: TGTGCCAGCAGCTTAGACAAGATTAATGGCTACACCTTC. The chain joins TRBV7-9 to TRBJ1-2; D unresolved. Between the trimmed V and J ends, which lost 1 base and 6 bases, there was a span of 9 bases. Germline V lookup: CDR1 SEHNR, CDR2 FQNEAQ (reference sequence). The CDR3 spans 13 residues.